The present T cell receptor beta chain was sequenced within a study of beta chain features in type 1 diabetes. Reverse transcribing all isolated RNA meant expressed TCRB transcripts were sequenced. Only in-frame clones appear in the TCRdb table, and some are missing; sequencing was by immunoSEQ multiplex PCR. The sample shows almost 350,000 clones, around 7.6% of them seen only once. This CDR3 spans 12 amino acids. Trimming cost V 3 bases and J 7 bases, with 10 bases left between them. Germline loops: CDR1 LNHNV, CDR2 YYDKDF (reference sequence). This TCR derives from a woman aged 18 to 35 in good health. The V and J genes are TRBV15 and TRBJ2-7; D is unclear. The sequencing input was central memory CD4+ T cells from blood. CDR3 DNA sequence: TGTGCCACCAGCAGCATCTCTAGTGAGCAGTACTTC. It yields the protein CATSSISSEQYF. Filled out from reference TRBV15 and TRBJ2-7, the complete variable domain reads DAMVIQNPRYQVTQFGKPVTLSCSQTLNHNVMYWYQQKSSQAPKLLFHYYDKDFNNEADTPDNFQSRRPNTSFCFLDIRSPGLGDTAMYLCATSSISSEQYFGPGTRLTVT.